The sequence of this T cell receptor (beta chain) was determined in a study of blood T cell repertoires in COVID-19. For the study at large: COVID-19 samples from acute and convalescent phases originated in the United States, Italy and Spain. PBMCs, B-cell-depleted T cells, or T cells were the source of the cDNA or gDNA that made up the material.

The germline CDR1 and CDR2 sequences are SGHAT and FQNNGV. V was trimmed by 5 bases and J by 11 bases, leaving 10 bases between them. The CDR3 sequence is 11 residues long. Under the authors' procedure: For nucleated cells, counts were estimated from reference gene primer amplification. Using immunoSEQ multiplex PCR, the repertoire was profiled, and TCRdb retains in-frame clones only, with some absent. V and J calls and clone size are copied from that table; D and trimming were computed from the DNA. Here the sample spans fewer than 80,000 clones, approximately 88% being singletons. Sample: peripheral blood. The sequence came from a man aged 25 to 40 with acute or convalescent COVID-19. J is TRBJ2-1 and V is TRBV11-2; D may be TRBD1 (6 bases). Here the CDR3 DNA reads TGTGCCAGCAGCCCCGGGACAAAGCAGTTCTTC. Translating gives CASSPGTKQFF. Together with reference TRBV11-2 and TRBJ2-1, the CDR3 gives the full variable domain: EAGVAQSPRYKIIEKRQSVAFWCNPISGHATLYWYQQILGQGPKLLIQFQNNGVVDDSQLPKDRFSAERLKGVDSTLKIQPAKLEDSAVYLCASSPGTKQFFGPGTRLTVL.